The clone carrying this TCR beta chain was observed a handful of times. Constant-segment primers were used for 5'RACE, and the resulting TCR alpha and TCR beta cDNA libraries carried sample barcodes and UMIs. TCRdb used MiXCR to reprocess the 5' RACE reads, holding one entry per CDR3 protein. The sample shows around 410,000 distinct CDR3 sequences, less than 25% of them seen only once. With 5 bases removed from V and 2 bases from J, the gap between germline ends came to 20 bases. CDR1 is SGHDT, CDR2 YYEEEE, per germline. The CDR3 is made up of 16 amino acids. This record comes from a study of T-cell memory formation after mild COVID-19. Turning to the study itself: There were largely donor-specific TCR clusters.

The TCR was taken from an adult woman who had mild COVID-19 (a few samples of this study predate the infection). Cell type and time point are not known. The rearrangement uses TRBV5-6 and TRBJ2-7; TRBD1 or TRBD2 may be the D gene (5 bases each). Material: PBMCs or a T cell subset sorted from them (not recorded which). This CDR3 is CASRLGPGRGTYEQYF. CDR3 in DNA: TGTGCCAGCAGACTTGGGCCGGGGCGAGGGACCTACGAGCAGTACTTC. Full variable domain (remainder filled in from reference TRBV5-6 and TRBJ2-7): DAGVTQSPTHLIKTRGQQVTLRCSPKSGHDTVSWYQQALGQGPQFIFQYYEEEERQRGNFPDRFSGHQFPNYSSELNVNALLLGDSALYLCASRLGPGRGTYEQYFGPGTRLTVT.